A selection of T cell receptor beta chains follows, all from one sample in a study of type 1 and type 2 diabetes patients. One entry per CDR3 protein, called by TCRdb with MiXCR from the multiplex PCR reads. The sample records about 270,000 distinct CDR3 sequences, approximately 50% being singletons. The material sequenced was peripheral blood mononuclear cells (PBMCs). All receptors derive from a man aged 18-30 years with type 2 diabetes. Each CDR3 is given with its conserved first and last residue. The D gene is left open where the match is weak. Not all rows give a size; the values are once, few, many and, for expanded clones, a class.

TRBV19	TRBJ1-2	NA	few	TGTGCCAGTAGCGTCACAGGATTCTATGGCTACACCTTC	CASSVTGFYGYTF
TRBV20-1	TRBJ2-7	TRBD2	NA	TGCAGTGCTGTTCTAGCGGGAAACTCCTACGAGCAGTACTTC	CSAVLAGNSYEQYF
TRBV20-1	TRBJ2-3	NA	few	TGCAGTGCTTATGCCAACCTGCGCACAGATACGCAGTATTTT	CSAYANLRTDTQYF
TRBV15	TRBJ2-3	TRBD2	NA	TGTGCCACCAGCAGAGCCTGGGAGGGATTAACAGATACGCAGTATTTT	CATSRAWEGLTDTQYF
TRBV7-9	TRBJ1-6	TRBD1	NA	TGTGCCAGCAGCTTAGCGCTAAGACAGGGGGATAATTCACCCCTCCACTTT	CASSLALRQGDNSPLHF
TRBV12-3/TRBV12-4	TRBJ2-7	NA	few	TGTGCCAGCAGTTCGGACACCGGGACGGTGGCCTACGAGCAGTACTTC	CASSSDTGTVAYEQYF
TRBV10-3	TRBJ2-5	TRBD2	many	TGTGCCATCAGTGGACTAGCGGGAGAGACCCAGTACTTC	CAISGLAGETQYF
TRBV28	TRBJ2-2	NA	NA	TGTGCCAGCGAGGGCAGGGTCATCACCGGGGAGCTGTTTTTT	CASEGRVITGELFF
TRBV5-1	TRBJ2-7	NA	NA	TGCGCCAGCAACCAGGGGCCCTCCTACGAGCAGTACTTC	CASNQGPSYEQYF
TRBV2	TRBJ1-5	NA	NA	TGTGCCAGCAGTTTTCTTTATAGCAATCAGCCCCAGCATTTT	CASSFLYSNQPQHF
TRBV19	TRBJ2-6	TRBD1	few	TGTGCCAGTAGTGCCGGGACAGGGGACTATCTCTCTGAGGCCAACGTCCTGACTTTC	CASSAGTGDYLSEANVLTF
TRBV20-1	TRBJ1-2	NA	NA	TGCAGTGCTAAGGGTGACAGGATCGCCTTC	CSAKGDRIAF
TRBV10-1	TRBJ2-1	NA	NA	TGCGCCAGCAGTGAGTACTCGGTGGCCTACAATGAGCAGTTCTTC	CASSEYSVAYNEQFF
TRBV5-1	TRBJ2-5	TRBD1	NA	TGCGCCAGCATCCGGGACAGGGGGCGCGGGGGTGAGACCCAGTACTTC	CASIRDRGRGGETQYF
TRBV12-3/TRBV12-4	TRBJ1-6	NA	NA	TGTGCCAGCACGGCCGGGCGGTGGGTGGATTCACCCCTCCACTTT	CASTAGRWVDSPLHF
TRBV20-1	TRBJ1-4	NA	NA	TGCAGTGCTAGAAACCCCCGGTTAGAAAAACTGTTTTTT	CSARNPRLEKLFF
TRBV28	TRBJ2-1	NA	few	TGTGCCAGCACCGGAGGGGCACTAGGGAATGAGCAGTTCTTC	CASTGGALGNEQFF
TRBV27	TRBJ1-2	TRBD1	few	TGTGCCAGCAGTCCTTCGACAGGGAGCGGCTACACCTTC	CASSPSTGSGYTF
TRBV7-8	TRBJ1-6	TRBD1	many	TGTGCCAGCAGCTTAGGGGACAGGCCCAGGGCACCCCTCCACTTT	CASSLGDRPRAPLHF
TRBV20-1	TRBJ2-1	TRBD2	NA	TGCAGTGCTAGAGATCTAGCGGGAGTTTCCTACAATGAGCAGTTCTTC	CSARDLAGVSYNEQFF
TRBV12-3/TRBV12-4	TRBJ2-1	NA	few	TGTGCCAGCAGCTCGACTCTTGTGGAGTTCTTC	CASSSTLVEFF
TRBV2	TRBJ1-5	NA	few	TGTGCCAGCAGTGACCCAACGGACGGTTTCTATAGCAATCAGCCCCAGCATTTT	CASSDPTDGFYSNQPQHF
TRBV10-3	TRBJ1-6	NA	NA	TGTGCCATCAGCGAATCCAGGGGTAGATCACCCCTCCACTTT	CAISESRGRSPLHF
TRBV28	TRBJ2-2	NA	NA	TGTGCCAGCGCCCCTCTAACGGACACCGGGGAGCTGTTTTTT	CASAPLTDTGELFF
TRBV9	TRBJ2-5	NA	NA	TGTGCCAGCAGCGTAGGAGCGCCGGAAGAGACCCAGTACTTC	CASSVGAPEETQYF
TRBV6-2/TRBV6-3	TRBJ1-6	NA	NA	TGTGCCAGCAGTTACAACTCCGGCATCTATAATTCACCCCTCCACTTT	CASSYNSGIYNSPLHF
TRBV5-1	TRBJ2-3	TRBD2	NA	TGCGCCAGCAGCCTTTGGGAGGGTTTCGCAGATACGCAGTATTTT	CASSLWEGFADTQYF
TRBV2	TRBJ1-4	NA	NA	TGTGCCACGGGGGTAAACCTCTTTAATGAAAAACTGTTTTTT	CATGVNLFNEKLFF
TRBV7-3	TRBJ1-1	NA	NA	TGTGCCAGCAGCTTTTCTATACAGAACACTGAAGCTTTCTTT	CASSFSIQNTEAFF
TRBV7-8	TRBJ1-4	NA	few	TGTGCCAGCAGCTTAGGGTTTCGGGGTACGAGCTATGAAAAACTGTTTTTT	CASSLGFRGTSYEKLFF
TRBV7-9	TRBJ1-1	NA	NA	TGTGCCATCAGTGGGGACAAGTCAAGGCCTAGTGAAGCTTTCTTT	CAISGDKSRPSEAFF
TRBV5-1	TRBJ2-5	TRBD1	NA	TGCGCCAGCAGCTATGGACAGGGAGAGACCCAGTACTTC	CASSYGQGETQYF
TRBV10-1	TRBJ2-2	NA	NA	TGCGCCAGCAGTGGCGGGCCCGGGGAGCTGTTTTTT	CASSGGPGELFF
TRBV19	TRBJ2-5	TRBD2	few	TGTGCCAGTAGTATAATGAGCTCGGGAGGTCAAGAGACCCAGTACTTC	CASSIMSSGGQETQYF
TRBV19	TRBJ2-7	NA	NA	TGTGCCAGTAGTATGATCCGCGACGCCATCTACGAGCAGTACTTC	CASSMIRDAIYEQYF
TRBV9	TRBJ2-3	TRBD2	NA	TGTGCCAGCAGTTGGGAGGGGAGAGCGACAGATACGCAGTATTTT	CASSWEGRATDTQYF
TRBV29-1	TRBJ1-2	NA	medium-sized	TGCAGCGTTGAGGAGATCCTAGAAGACTACTATGGCTACACCTTC	CSVEEILEDYYGYTF
TRBV25-1	TRBJ2-1	TRBD2	NA	TGCGCCAGCAGCCTGAGACCCCTAGCGGGAGTTTTTTCCTACAATGAGCAGTTCTTC	CASSLRPLAGVFSYNEQFF
TRBV19	TRBJ2-7	NA	few	TGTGCCAGTTCGACCGGACCAACACAGTACTTC	CASSTGPTQYF
TRBV30	TRBJ2-1	TRBD2	few	TGTGCCTTAGCCGGGCGGGAGGACTACAATGAGCAGTTCTTC	CALAGREDYNEQFF
TRBV6-5	TRBJ2-3	NA	NA	TGTGCCAGCAGTTACTCTGGAGTGGGGATGGCTACTAGCACAGATACGCAGTATTTT	CASSYSGVGMATSTDTQYF
TRBV12-3/TRBV12-4	TRBJ2-2	NA	NA	TGTGCCAGCAGTTTAGATATCGCCGGGGAGCTGTTTTTT	CASSLDIAGELFF
TRBV20-1	TRBJ1-2	NA	NA	TGCAGTGCGTCGGGGAGCGCTAACTATGGCTACACCTTC	CSASGSANYGYTF
TRBV2	TRBJ2-1	NA	NA	TGTGCCAGCAGCCAAGATAGGCGGAGCAGCTCCTACAATGAGCAGTTCTTC	CASSQDRRSSSYNEQFF
TRBV7-2	TRBJ2-5	NA	NA	TGTGCCAGCAGCTTGGTTAGGGACTTGACTAACCAAGAGACCCAGTACTTC	CASSLVRDLTNQETQYF
TRBV4-2	TRBJ2-2	NA	NA	TGTGCCAGCAGCCAAGATGCGGGCGGCCCCGGGGAGCTGCTTTTT	CASSQDAGGPGELLF
TRBV30	TRBJ2-1	TRBD1	NA	TGTGCCTCCCTCCCCGGGACAGGTCTCGGCAATGAGCAGTTCTTC	CASLPGTGLGNEQFF
TRBV9	TRBJ2-5	NA	NA	TGTGCCAGCAGCACATCAACCGGACAACAAGAGACCCAGTACTTC	CASSTSTGQQETQYF